This TCR beta chain came from a study of cytomegalovirus exposure and HLA in healthy donors. Study-level findings and limits: HLA restriction was apparent for most CMV-associated TCR beta chains in a later analysis. Among donors in an Asian-associated ancestry cluster, a later analysis reportedly found fewer N-insertions than the roughly 700-donor mean. The study designated about 180 TCR beta chains cytomegalovirus-associated.

The PCR was carried out with 60 Vbeta primers and 13 Jbeta primers. Sequencing used immunoSEQ multiplex PCR; TCRdb keeps in-frame clones, though not all of them. The sample has 100,000 to 140,000 clones, roughly 80% seen once. The CDR3 has 15 amino acids. Germline CDR1 SNHLY, CDR2 FYNNEI. V lost 3 bases to trimming and J lost 2 bases, with 11 bases between them. On this clone itself: Its antigen remains unknown.

The chain carries TRBV2 and TRBJ1-5; D perhaps matches TRBD1 (5 bases). The sequenced sample was PBMCs. The receptor was derived from a man aged 25 to 40 in good health and CMV-seropositive. The CDR3 nucleotides read TGTGCCAGCAGTGAGAAGGGGCTGGGCAATCAGCCCCAGCATTTT. Its protein product is CASSEKGLGNQPQHF.